This T cell receptor beta chain came from a study of shared clonotypes between healthy human individuals. The study's findings and limits: Across a handful of donors, naive CD4 shared approximately 4.5%, naive CD8 more than 3%, memory CD4 2% to 2.5%, memory CD8 roughly 0.37%.

V lost 1 base and J 9 bases, leaving 3 bases between the germline ends. CDR3 length: 11 amino acids. Germline-derived CDR1 and CDR2 are LNHDA and SQIVND (reference sequence). When replicate PCRs were run on sorted subsets, they used approximately 0.2 ug DNA, 28,000 or so T cell genomes. TCRdb's copy holds only in-frame clones and misses some; the assay was immunoSEQ multiplex PCR. There are 1,400,000 or so clones in the sample; 98% to 99% occur only once, and roughly 0.36% lies in the top ten. Comments on this clone: The antigen remains unidentified.

The chain is built from TRBV19 and TRBJ2-2; D uncertain. Sample: naive CD4+ T cells sorted from blood. Regarding subset: CD45RA+ positively selected. This TCR was recovered from a man between 25 and 39 years old in good health. CDR3 nucleotide sequence: TGTGCCAGTAGTATAGCTCGGGAGCTGTTTTTT. Translation gives CASSIARELFF.